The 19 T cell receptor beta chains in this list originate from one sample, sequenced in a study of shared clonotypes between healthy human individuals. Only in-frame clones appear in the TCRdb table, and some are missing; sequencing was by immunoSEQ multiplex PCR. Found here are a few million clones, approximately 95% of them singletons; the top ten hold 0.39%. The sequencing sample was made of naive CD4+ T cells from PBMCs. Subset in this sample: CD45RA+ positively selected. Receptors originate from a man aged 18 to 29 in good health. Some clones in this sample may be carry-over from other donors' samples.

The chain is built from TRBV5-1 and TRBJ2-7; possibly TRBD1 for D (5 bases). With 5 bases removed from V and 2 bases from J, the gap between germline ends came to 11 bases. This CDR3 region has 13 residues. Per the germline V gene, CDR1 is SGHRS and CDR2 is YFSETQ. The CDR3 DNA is TGCGCCAGCAGAGGGGTAGGGGCCTACGAGCAGTACTTC. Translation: CASRGVGAYEQYF.

For the CDR3, the DNA is TGTGCCAGCAGGCGGACAGGGAGGTTACTAGCCCTCGAGCAGTACTTC. Translation gives CASRRTGRLLALEQYF. V gene TRBV5-6 combines with J gene TRBJ2-7, with 8 bases fitting TRBD1. The CDR3 runs to 16 residues. The junction had 16 bases not matched to a gene; V was cut back by 5 bases and J by 6 bases. Looked up from germline, CDR1 is SGHDT and CDR2 is YYEEEE.

CDR3: CASSQSQVLGFEQYF. The CDR3 DNA reads TGTGCCAGCTCACAGTCGCAGGTTCTTGGGTTCGAGCAGTACTTC. This chain uses TRBV18 with TRBJ2-7; no clear D. Per germline, CDR1 KGHSH and CDR2 LQKENI. CDR3 size: 15 residues. V was shortened by 4 bases and J by 6 bases, with 19 bases between the two germline ends.

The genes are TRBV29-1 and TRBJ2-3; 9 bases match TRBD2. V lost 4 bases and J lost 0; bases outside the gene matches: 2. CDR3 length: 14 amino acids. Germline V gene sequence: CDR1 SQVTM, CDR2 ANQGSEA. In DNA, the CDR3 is TGCAGCGTTGGTAGCGGGAGTAGCACAGATACGCAGTATTTT. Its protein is CSVGSGSSTDTQYF.

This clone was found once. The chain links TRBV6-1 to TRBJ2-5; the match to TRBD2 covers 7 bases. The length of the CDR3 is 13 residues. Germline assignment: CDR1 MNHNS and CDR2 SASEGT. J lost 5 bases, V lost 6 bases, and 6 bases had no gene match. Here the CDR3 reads CASRKLGGETQYF. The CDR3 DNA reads TGTGCCAGCAGAAAGCTGGGGGGGGAGACCCAGTACTTC.

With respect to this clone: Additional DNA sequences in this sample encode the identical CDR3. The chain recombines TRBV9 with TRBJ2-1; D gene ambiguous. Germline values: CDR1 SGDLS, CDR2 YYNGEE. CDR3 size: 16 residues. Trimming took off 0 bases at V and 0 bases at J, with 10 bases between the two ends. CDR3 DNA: TGTGCCAGCAGCGTAGCGGGCCGCGGCTCCTACAATGAGCAGTTCTTC. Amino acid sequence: CASSVAGRGSYNEQFF.

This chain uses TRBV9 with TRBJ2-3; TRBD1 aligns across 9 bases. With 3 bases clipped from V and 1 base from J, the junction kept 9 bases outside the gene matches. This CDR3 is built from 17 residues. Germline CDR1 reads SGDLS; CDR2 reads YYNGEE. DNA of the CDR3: TGTGCCAGCAGCGGACCGGGACAGGGCTCCGGCACAGATACGCAGTATTTT. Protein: CASSGPGQGSGTDTQYF.

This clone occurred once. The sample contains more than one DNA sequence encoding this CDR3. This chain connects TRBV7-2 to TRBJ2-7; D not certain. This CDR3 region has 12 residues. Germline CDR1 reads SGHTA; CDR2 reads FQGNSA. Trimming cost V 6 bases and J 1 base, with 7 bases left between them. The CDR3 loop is CASSPTSYEQYF. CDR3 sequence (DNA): TGTGCCAGCAGTCCTACATCCTACGAGCAGTACTTC.

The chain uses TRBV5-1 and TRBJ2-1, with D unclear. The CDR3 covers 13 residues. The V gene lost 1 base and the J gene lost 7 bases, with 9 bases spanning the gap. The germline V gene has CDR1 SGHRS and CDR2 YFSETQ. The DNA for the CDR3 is TGCGCCAGCAGCTTGCTCCACCCTAATGAGCAGTTCTTC. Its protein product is CASSLLHPNEQFF.

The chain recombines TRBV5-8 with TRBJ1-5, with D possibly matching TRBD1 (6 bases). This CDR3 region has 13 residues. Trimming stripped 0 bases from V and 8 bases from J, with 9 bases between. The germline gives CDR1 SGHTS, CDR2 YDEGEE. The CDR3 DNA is TGTGCCAGCAGCTTGGACAGGGACAAGCCCCAGCATTTT. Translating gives CASSLDRDKPQHF.

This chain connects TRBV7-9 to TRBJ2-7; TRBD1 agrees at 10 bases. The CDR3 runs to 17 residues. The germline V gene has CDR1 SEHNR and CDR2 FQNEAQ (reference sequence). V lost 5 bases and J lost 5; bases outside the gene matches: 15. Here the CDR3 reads CASSTAGTGVFVHEQYF. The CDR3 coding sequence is TGTGCCAGCAGCACCGCCGGGACAGGGGTGTTCGTCCACGAGCAGTACTTC.

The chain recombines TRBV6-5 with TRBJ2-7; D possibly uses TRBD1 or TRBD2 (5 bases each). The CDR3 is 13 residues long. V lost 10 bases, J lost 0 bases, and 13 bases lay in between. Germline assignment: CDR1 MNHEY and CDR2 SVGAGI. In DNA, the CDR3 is TGTGCCACCCGGGACGGAACCTCCTACGAGCAGTACTTC. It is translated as CATRDGTSYEQYF.

CDR3 protein: CASSQTGKYGYTF. The CDR3 region has the DNA TGTGCCAGCAGCCAGACGGGGAAGTATGGCTACACCTTC. The chain joins TRBV28 to TRBJ1-2, with D hard to call. The CDR3 consists of 13 residues. V lost 6 bases to trimming and J lost 5 bases, with 13 bases between them. CDR1 is MDHEN, CDR2 SYDVKM, per germline.

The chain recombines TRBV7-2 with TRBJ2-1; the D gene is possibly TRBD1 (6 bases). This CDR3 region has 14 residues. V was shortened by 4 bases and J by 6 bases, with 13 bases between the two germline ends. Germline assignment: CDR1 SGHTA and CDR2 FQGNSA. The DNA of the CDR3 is TGTGCCAGCAGCTCCAGGGGTCTAGGCAATGAGCAGTTCTTC. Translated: CASSSRGLGNEQFF. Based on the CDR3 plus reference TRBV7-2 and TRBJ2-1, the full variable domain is GAGVSQSPSNKVTEKGKDVELRCDPISGHTALYWYRQSLGQGLEFLIYFQGNSAPDKSGLPSDRFSAERTGGSVSTLTIQRTQQEDSAVYLCASSSRGLGNEQFFGPGTRLTVL.

The DNA for the CDR3 is TGTGCCAGCATCCTAGCGGGAGGGGACGGGGAGCTGTTTTTT. Amino acid sequence: CASILAGGDGELFF. V is TRBV7-8 and J is TRBJ2-2; 12 nucleotides line up with TRBD2. Germline trimming cut 7 bases from V and 7 bases from J; bases unmatched to any gene: 4. CDR1 is SGHVS and CDR2 is FQNEAQ in the germline V gene. The CDR3 is 14 residues long.

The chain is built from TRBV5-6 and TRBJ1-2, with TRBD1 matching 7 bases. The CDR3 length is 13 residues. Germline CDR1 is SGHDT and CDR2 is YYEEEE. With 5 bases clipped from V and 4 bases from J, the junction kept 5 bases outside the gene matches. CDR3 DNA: TGTGCCAGCAGAACAGGGGAGGGCTATGGCTACACCTTC. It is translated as CASRTGEGYGYTF.

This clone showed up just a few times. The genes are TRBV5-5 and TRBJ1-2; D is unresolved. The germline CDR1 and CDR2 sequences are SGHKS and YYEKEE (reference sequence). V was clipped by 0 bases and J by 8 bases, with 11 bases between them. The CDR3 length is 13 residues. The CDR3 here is CASSLDLRKGYTF. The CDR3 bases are TGTGCCAGCAGCTTGGACCTCAGGAAGGGCTACACCTTC.

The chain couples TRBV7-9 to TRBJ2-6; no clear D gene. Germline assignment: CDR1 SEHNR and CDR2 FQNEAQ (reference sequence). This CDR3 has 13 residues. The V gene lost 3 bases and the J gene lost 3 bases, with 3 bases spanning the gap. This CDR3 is CASSFVGANVLTF. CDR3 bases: TGTGCCAGCAGCTTTGTTGGGGCCAACGTCCTGACTTTC.

In DNA form, the CDR3 reads TGTGCCAGCAGCCGAGTGGGGTCTAATGAAAAACTGTTTTTT. Its translation: CASSRVGSNEKLFF. The chain combines TRBV7-3 with TRBJ1-4; D call uncertain. Germline CDR1 SGHTA, CDR2 FQGTGA. Trimming removed 5 bases at V and 3 bases at J, with 10 bases between. The CDR3 runs to 14 residues.